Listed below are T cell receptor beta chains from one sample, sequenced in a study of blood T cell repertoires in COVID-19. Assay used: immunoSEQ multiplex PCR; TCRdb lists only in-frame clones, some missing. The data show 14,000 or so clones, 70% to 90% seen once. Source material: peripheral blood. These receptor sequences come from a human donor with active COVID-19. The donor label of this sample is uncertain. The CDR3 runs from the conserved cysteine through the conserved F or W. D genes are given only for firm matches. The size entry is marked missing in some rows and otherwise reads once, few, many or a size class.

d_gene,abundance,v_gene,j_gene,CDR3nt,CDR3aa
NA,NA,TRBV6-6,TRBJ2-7,TGTGCCAGCAGTTCCGGGGTTAACGAGCAGTACTTC,CASSSGVNEQYF
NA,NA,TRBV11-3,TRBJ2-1,TGTGCCAGCAGCCCCCGGTCCCGAGAGCAGTTCTTC,CASSPRSREQFF
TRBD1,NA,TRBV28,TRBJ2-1,TGTGCCAGCAGTTTATTCGGACAGGGGATGTTCTTC,CASSLFGQGMFF
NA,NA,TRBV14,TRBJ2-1,TGTGCCAGCAGCCAACGGGACTGGGGCTACAATGAGCAGTTCTTC,CASSQRDWGYNEQFF
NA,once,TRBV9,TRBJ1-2,TGTGCCAGCTCCTTGGGGGGACCCTATGGCTACACCTTC,CASSLGGPYGYTF
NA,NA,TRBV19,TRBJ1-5,TGTGCCAGTACTAGGGGACACCTCGATCAGCCCCAGCATTTT,CASTRGHLDQPQHF
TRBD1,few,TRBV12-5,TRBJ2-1,TGTGCTAGTGGTTTGGTCAACCCAGGGGGCCGTTACAATGAGCAGTTCTTC,CASGLVNPGGRYNEQFF
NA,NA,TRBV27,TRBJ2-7,TGTGCCAGCAGTTTTCCCCGCCGGGATTCGCACTGCGAGCAGTACTTC,CASSFPRRDSHCEQYF
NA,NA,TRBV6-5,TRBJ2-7,TGTGCCAGCAGTTACTCCCACAGGTTCGGGTTAACCGAGCAGTACTTC,CASSYSHRFGLTEQYF
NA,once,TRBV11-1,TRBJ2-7,TGTGCCAGCAGCTTATGGGGAGGCGACGAGCAGTACTTC,CASSLWGGDEQYF
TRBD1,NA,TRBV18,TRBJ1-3,TGTGCCAGCTCACCGGGACAGGTGACTGGAAACACCATATATTTT,CASSPGQVTGNTIYF
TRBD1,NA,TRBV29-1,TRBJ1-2,TGCAGCGTTGCTTTTGGACAGGGCTATGGCTACACCTTC,CSVAFGQGYGYTF
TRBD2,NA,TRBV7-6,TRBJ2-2,TGTGCCAGCAGCTTAGAGACTAGCCGGGCCACCGGGGAGCTGTTTTTT,CASSLETSRATGELFF
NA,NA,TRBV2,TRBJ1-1,TGTGCCACCCACCTCGGGACAAAGAACACTGAAGCTTTCTTT,CATHLGTKNTEAFF
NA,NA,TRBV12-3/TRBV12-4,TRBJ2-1,TGTGCCAGCAGTTTTGGGCAGTCTAATGAGCAGTTCTTC,CASSFGQSNEQFF
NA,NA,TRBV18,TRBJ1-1,TGTGCCAGCTCAGCATCACAGGGACGGACTGAAGCTTTCTTT,CASSASQGRTEAFF
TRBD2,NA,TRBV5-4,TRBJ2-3,TGTGCCAGCAGCCCCCCCGGGGGGACCACAGATACGCAGTATTTT,CASSPPGGTTDTQYF
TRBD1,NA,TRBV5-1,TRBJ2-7,TGCGCCAGCAGCTTCGGACAGGGGCGAGAGCAGTACTTC,CASSFGQGREQYF
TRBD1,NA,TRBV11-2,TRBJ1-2,TGTGCCAGCAGCTTAGATGGGGGGACAGGCCCCTATGGCTACACCTTC,CASSLDGGTGPYGYTF
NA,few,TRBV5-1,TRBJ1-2,TGCGCCAGCAGCTTGGCCTCAGGGCCCTATGGCTACACCTTC,CASSLASGPYGYTF
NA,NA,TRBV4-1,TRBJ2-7,TGCGCCAGCAGCCAAGTGGTTGAGGACGAGCAGTACTTC,CASSQVVEDEQYF
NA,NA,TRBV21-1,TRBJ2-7,TGTGCGACTGCCGGGATAGCGGGAGGCCCTTCCTACGAGCAGTACTTC,CATAGIAGGPSYEQYF
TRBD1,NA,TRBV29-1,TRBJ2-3,TGCAGCGCCACGGGGACAGGGGATAGAGATACGCAGTATTTT,CSATGTGDRDTQYF
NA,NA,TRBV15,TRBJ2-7,TGTGCCACCAGCAGGGACAAGAAACCCTACGAGCAGTACTTC,CATSRDKKPYEQYF
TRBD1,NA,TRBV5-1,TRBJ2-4,TGCGCCAGCAGCCTTGGGACAGGGCTAGCCAAAAACATTCAGTACTTC,CASSLGTGLAKNIQYF
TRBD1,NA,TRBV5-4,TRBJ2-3,TGTGCCAGCAGCCTCGACAGGGGCACAGATACGCAGTATTTT,CASSLDRGTDTQYF